This T cell receptor (beta chain) stems from a study of blood T cell repertoires in COVID-19. Sequenced by immunoSEQ multiplex PCR; TCRdb stores in-frame clones only, minus some. The sample shows just over 250,000 clones, around nine tenths of them seen only once. The V end was cut by 2 bases, the J end by 4 bases, with 14 bases between. Germline loops: CDR1 MNHNS, CDR2 SASEGT. There are 15 residues in the CDR3. Sequenced sample: peripheral blood. This chain uses TRBV6-1 with TRBJ1-2; possibly TRBD1 for D (6 bases). This clonotype was obtained from a man in his forties who had recovered from COVID-19. CDR3 amino acids: CASSEPGHKPYGYTF. The CDR3 nucleotides are TGTGCCAGCAGTGAACCGGGACATAAACCCTATGGCTACACCTTC.